These T cell receptor beta chains were read from a single sample in a study of T cells after yellow fever vaccination. Each CDR3 protein is one row after TCRdb ran MiXCR on the 5' RACE reads. The sample lists around 70,000 distinct CDR3 sequences, more than 5.5% seen once, with roughly 35% in the top ten. Sequences were derived from CD8+ T cells sorted from PBMCs, sampled less than 6 days after the first yellow fever vaccination. These receptors all come from a man aged 18-30 years who received the YFV17D yellow fever vaccine. Both conserved end residues are part of each CDR3. A D gene is named only where the DNA matches it firmly. Clone sizes are given selectively: once, few, many, or a class where the clone is expanded.

NA	TRBD1	15	TRBJ1-2	TRBV27	CASSLWDRTNYGYTF
NA	NA	11	TRBJ1-2	TRBV20-1	CSATGDYGYTF
few	TRBD1	14	TRBJ1-1	TRBV19	CASSLSGTAPEAFF
few	TRBD2	17	TRBJ2-3	TRBV4-1	CASSQGLAGAERDTQYF
NA	NA	14	TRBJ2-7	TRBV4-1	CASSQLSMSYEQYF
NA	NA	13	TRBJ2-2	TRBV15	CATKGTHTGELFF
many	TRBD1	15	TRBJ2-1	TRBV5-1	CASSPDRVTYNEQFF
NA	NA	14	TRBJ2-5	TRBV13	CASSLRSGVETQYF
many	NA	14	TRBJ2-7	TRBV4-1	CASSPVVTHHEQYF
NA	NA	14	TRBJ2-7	TRBV5-1	CASSFTGQTYEQYF
many	NA	16	TRBJ1-2	TRBV7-9	CASSLASRPSLYGYTF
NA	TRBD1	17	TRBJ2-2	TRBV9	CASSVNPGTVGTGELFF
NA	NA	15	TRBJ2-5	TRBV12-3/TRBV12-4	CASSAGWDVQETQYF
NA	TRBD1	16	TRBJ2-7	TRBV29-1	CSVEVLGQASSYEQYF
NA	NA	15	TRBJ2-6	TRBV15	CATSGLRGGANVLTF
many	NA	14	TRBJ2-2	TRBV12-3/TRBV12-4	CASSFQPGTGELFF
NA	NA	12	TRBJ2-3	TRBV7-6	CASSSFRDTQYF
many	TRBD2	13	TRBJ2-7	TRBV7-9	CAIPGLKFYEQYF
NA	TRBD1	14	TRBJ1-2	TRBV5-1	CASSQGTGNYGYTF
NA	NA	14	TRBJ1-3	TRBV4-3	CASSQEIQGYTIYF
many	NA	15	TRBJ2-5	TRBV5-1	CASSLAVLTEETQYF
few	TRBD1	17	TRBJ2-2	TRBV4-1	CASSQGAGGLNTGELFF
few	NA	15	TRBJ2-7	TRBV10-3	CAISELGPDSYEQYF
few	TRBD2	14	TRBJ2-1	TRBV4-2	CASNLLAGSDEQFF
NA	NA	17	TRBJ2-3	TRBV6-2/TRBV6-3	CASSPHGLASGTDTQYF
few	TRBD1	17	TRBJ1-5	TRBV15	CATSRTRDREWNQPQHF
many	TRBD2	15	TRBJ2-3	TRBV9	CASSGLAGGADTQYF
NA	NA	14	TRBJ2-2	TRBV4-3	CASSQGGGPGELFF
NA	TRBD2	16	TRBJ2-5	TRBV5-6	CASSGLAGGLQETQYF
few	NA	14	TRBJ2-1	TRBV6-2/TRBV6-3	CASSFEPEYNEQFF
NA	NA	15	TRBJ2-3	TRBV12-5	CASGFQGGWTDTQYF
few	NA	14	TRBJ2-7	TRBV2	CASSEGNRVYEQYF
NA	TRBD1	15	TRBJ1-1	TRBV4-1	CASSQNRGENTEAFF
many	NA	15	TRBJ2-3	TRBV5-6	CASSIWTSSTDTQYF
NA	NA	17	TRBJ2-2	TRBV4-1	CASSQDPRDSATGELFF
few	NA	12	TRBJ2-7	TRBV6-2/TRBV6-3	CASRVKADEQYF
many	TRBD2	16	TRBJ2-3	TRBV30	CAWDERPGLATDTQYF
few	TRBD1	16	TRBJ2-5	TRBV15	CATSRVQGRWKETQYF
NA	NA	15	TRBJ1-1	TRBV5-1	CASSLAQGANTEAFF